The source of this TCR beta chain is a study of blood T cell repertoires in COVID-19. Sequencing was performed with immunoSEQ multiplex PCR; in TCRdb, only in-frame clones are kept and a portion is missing. The sample shows 240,000 or so clones, approximately 90% of them seen only once. Donors were grouped by their self-reported clinical history. Exposed enrollees encountered a COVID-19 case at some point within 2 weeks before study entry. Trimming took 7 bases from V and 3 from J, leaving 13 bases between them. Per germline, CDR1 MNHEY and CDR2 SVGAGI. The CDR3 sequence is 14 residues long. The rearrangement uses TRBV6-5 and TRBJ1-5, with TRBD1 as a possible D gene (6 bases). The sample comprised PBMCs or T cells enriched from blood (not recorded which). The receptor was isolated from a man in his fifties or sixties who had been exposed to COVID-19. The CDR3 nucleotides are TGTGCCAGCAACCCGACAGGAAACAATCAGCCCCAGCATTTT. Translating it yields CASNPTGNNQPQHF.